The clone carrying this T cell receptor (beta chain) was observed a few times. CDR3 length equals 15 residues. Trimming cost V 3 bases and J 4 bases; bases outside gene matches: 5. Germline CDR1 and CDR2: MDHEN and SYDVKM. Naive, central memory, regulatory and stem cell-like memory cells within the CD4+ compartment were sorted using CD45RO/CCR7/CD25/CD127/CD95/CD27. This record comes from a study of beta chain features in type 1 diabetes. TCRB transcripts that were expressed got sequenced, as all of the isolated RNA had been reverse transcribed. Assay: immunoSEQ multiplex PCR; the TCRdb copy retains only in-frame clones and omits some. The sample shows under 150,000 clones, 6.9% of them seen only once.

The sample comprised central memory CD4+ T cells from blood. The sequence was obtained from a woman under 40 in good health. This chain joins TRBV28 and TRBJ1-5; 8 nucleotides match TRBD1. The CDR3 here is CASSFQGAFNQPQHF. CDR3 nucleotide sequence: TGTGCCAGCAGTTTTCAGGGGGCTTTTAATCAGCCCCAGCATTTT.